The present entry profiles one T cell receptor beta chain with its context. The junction does not match germline at one end; this may be a read error. The sample is drawn from a study of T-cell reconstitution after alpha-beta-depleted transplantation in children. CDR3 length equals 13 residues. Looked up from germline, CDR1 is SQVTM and CDR2 is ANQGSEA. Unique molecular identifiers tagged the TCRbeta library. TCRdb reprocessed the PCR reads with MiXCR, giving one entry per CDR3 protein. The profile shows roughly 500,000 distinct CDR3 sequences, around 18% of them singletons. The clonotype originates from a human donor who donated a stem cell graft to a child with acute lymphoblastic leukemia. V is TRBV29-1 and J is TRBJ1-2; the D gene is possibly TRBD1 (5 bases). This specimen was PBMCs from the stem cell graft donor, taken from the stem cell graft. The CDR3 nucleotides read TGCAGCGTTGAAGATCCTTGGGACTACGGCTACACCTTC. Translated, it gives CSVEDPWDYGYTF. Filled out from reference TRBV29-1 and TRBJ1-2, the complete variable domain reads SAVISQKPSRDICQRGTSLTIQCQVDSQVTMMFWYRQQPGQSLTLIATANQGSEATYESGFVIDKFPISRPNLTFSTLTVSNMSPEDSSIYLCSVEDPWDYGYTFGSGTRLTVV.